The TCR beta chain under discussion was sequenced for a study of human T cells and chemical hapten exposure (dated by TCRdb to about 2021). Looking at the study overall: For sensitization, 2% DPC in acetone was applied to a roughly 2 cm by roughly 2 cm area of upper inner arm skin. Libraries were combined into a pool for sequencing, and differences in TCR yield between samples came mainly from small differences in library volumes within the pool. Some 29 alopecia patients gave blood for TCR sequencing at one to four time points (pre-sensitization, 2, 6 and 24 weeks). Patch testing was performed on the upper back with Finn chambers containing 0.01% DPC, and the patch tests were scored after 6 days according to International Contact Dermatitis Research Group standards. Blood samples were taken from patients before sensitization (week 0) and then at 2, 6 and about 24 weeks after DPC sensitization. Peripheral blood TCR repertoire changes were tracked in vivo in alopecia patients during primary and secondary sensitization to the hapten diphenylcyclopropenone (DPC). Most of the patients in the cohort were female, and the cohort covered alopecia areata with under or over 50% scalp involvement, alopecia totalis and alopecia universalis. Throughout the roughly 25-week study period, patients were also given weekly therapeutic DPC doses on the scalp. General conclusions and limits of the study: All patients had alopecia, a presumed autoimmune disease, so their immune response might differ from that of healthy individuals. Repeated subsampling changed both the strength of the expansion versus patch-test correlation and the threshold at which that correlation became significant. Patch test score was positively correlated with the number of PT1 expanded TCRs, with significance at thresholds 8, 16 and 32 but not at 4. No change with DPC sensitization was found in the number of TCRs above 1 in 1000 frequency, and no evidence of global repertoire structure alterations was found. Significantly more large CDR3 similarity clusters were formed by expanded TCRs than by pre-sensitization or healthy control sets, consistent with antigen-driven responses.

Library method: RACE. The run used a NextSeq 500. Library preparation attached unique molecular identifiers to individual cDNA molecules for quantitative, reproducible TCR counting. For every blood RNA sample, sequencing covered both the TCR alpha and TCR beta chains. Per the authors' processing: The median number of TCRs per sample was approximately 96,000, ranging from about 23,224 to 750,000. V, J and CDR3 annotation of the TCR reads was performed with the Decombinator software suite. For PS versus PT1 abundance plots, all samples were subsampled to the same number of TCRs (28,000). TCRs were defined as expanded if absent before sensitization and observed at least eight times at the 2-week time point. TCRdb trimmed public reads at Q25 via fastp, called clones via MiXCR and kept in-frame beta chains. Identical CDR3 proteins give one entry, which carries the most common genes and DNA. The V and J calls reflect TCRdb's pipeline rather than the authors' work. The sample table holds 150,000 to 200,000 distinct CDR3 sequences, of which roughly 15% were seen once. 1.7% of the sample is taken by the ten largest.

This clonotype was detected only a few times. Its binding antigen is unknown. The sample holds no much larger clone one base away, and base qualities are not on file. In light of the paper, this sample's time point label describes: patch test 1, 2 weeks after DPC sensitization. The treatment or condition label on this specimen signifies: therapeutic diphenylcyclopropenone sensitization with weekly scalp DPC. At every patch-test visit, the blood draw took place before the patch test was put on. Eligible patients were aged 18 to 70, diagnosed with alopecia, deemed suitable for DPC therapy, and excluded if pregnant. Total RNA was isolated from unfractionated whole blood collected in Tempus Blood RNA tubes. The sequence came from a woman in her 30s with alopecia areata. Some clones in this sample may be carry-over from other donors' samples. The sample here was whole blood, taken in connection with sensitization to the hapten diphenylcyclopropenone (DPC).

CDR3 protein: CSVGTGPDYGYTF. The bases are TGCAGCGTCGGGACAGGACCGGACTATGGCTACACCTTC. The receptor chain draws on TRBV29-1 and TRBJ1-2, and TRBD1 aligns with 8 junction nucleotides. The germline V gene sets CDR1 to SQVTM and CDR2 to ANQGSEA. At the junction V is shortened by 6 bases and J by 3 bases; bases outside the gene matches: 6. Inclusive of the bounding cysteine and phenylalanine, the CDR3 is 13 residues long. Kept here is only the CDR3 DNA, which spans 39 bases and is read in frame from base 1.